This TCR beta chain was recovered during a study of T cell responses to AZD1222 COVID-19 vaccine. Whole-study findings and limits: The CD4 TCRs associated with vaccination extended across spike and predominated at 160-218 and 743-854.

Sequencing was performed with immunoSEQ multiplex PCR; in TCRdb, only in-frame clones are kept and a portion is missing. This table has roughly 150,000 clones, around 87% appearing once. This clone was seen only once. The antigen remains unidentified. Pooling covered second doses at about 4 or about 12 weeks. V dropped 6 bases and J dropped 7; count of bases not matched to a gene: 5. The CDR3 is 13 residues long. Looked up from germline, CDR1 is MDHEN and CDR2 is SYDVKM. The receptor was isolated from an adult who received the AZD1222 COVID-19 vaccine. Specimen: peripheral blood, collected 28 days after the second AZD1222 dose. The chain uses TRBV28 and TRBJ1-5, with 8 bases fitting TRBD1. CDR3 DNA sequence: TGTGCCAGCAGACCCGGGACAGGACAGCCCCAGCATTTT. Protein sequence: CASRPGTGQPQHF.